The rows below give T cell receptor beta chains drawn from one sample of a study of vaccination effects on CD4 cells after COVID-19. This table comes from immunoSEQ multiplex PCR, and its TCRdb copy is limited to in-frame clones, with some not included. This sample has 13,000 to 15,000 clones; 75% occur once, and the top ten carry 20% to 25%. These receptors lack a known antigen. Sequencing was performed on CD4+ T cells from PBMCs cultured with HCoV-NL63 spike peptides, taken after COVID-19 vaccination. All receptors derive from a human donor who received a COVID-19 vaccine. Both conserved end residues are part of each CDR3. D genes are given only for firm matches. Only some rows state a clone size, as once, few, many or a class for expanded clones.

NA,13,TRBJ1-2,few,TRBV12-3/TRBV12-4,TGTGCCAGCAGGTCCCCAGGGGACTATGGCTACACCTTC,CASRSPGDYGYTF
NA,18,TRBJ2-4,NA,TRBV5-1,TGCGCCAGCAGCTTGGGACAGAGCCAGATCACTAACAAAAACATTCAGTACTTC,CASSLGQSQITNKNIQYF
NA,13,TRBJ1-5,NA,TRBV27,TGTGCCAGCAGTCGGGGAGTCGGACAGCCCCAGCATTTT,CASSRGVGQPQHF
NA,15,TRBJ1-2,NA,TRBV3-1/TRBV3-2,TGTGCCAGCAGTGAAAGAAAAAGGGGGGCCTATGGCTACACCTTC,CASSERKRGAYGYTF
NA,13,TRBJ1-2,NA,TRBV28,TGTGCCAGCAGTCTAGACAGCAACTATGGCTACACCTTC,CASSLDSNYGYTF
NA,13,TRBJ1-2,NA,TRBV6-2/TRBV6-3,TGTGCCAGCAGTTATGGGGCAAAAGGGGGCTACACCTTC,CASSYGAKGGYTF
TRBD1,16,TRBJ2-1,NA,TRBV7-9,TGTGCCAGCAGCCAGGCGGGGACAGGGGTGCTCGGTGAGCAGTTCTTC,CASSQAGTGVLGEQFF
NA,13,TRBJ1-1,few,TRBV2,TGTGCCAGCAGTGAAGAGTCCCCCATAAGGGCTTTCTTT,CASSEESPIRAFF
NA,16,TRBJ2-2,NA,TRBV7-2,TGTGCCAGCAGCTTAGTCAGCCTAGGGGACACCGGGGAGCTGTTTTTT,CASSLVSLGDTGELFF
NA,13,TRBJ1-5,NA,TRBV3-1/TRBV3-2,TGTGCCAGCAGCCAAGCGCCTAATCAGCCCCAGCATTTT,CASSQAPNQPQHF
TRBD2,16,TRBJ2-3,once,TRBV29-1,TGCAGCGTCTCCGGACTAGCGGGGGGTCTCACAGATACGCAGTATTTT,CSVSGLAGGLTDTQYF
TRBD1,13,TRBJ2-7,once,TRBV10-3,TGTGCCATCACAGGGACAGGGGGTGAGGAGCAGTACTTC,CAITGTGGEEQYF
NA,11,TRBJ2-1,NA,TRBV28,TGTGCCAGCAGTGGGTACAATGAGCAGTTCTTC,CASSGYNEQFF
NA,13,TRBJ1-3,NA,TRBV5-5,TGTGCCAGCCGGTTCCACTCTGGAAACACCATATATTTT,CASRFHSGNTIYF
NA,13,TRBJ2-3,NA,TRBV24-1,TGTGCCACCTTCACAGGGTCCGGAGATACGCAGTATTTT,CATFTGSGDTQYF
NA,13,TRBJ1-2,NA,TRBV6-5,TGTGCCAGCAGTCTTGGACGGCACGGCGGCTACACCTTC,CASSLGRHGGYTF
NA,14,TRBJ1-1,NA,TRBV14,TGTGCCAGCAGCCAAGTGGGGGCGGACGCTGAAGCTTTCTTT,CASSQVGADAEAFF
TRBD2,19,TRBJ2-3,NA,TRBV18,TGTGCCAGCTCACCCGCACTAGCGGGGGGGGGACTTAGCACAGATACGCAGTATTTT,CASSPALAGGGLSTDTQYF
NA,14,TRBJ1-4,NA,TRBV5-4,TGTGCCAGCATCCGCCGGGTCCGTAATGAAAAACTGTTTTTT,CASIRRVRNEKLFF
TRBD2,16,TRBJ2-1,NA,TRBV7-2,TGTGCCAGCAGCTTAGCGTCTAGCGGGAAGTTCAATGAGCAGTTCTTC,CASSLASSGKFNEQFF
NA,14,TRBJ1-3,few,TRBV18,TGTGCCAGCTCACCACAGGGCTCTGGAAACACCATATATTTT,CASSPQGSGNTIYF
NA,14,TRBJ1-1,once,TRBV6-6,TGTGCCAGCAGTTACGAATGGGAAGACACTGAAGCTTTCTTT,CASSYEWEDTEAFF
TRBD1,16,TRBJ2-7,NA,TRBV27,TGTGCCAGCAGTTTTCCGACAGGGAAAGGGTCCTACGAGCAGTACTTC,CASSFPTGKGSYEQYF
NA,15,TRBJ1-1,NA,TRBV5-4,TGTGCCAGCAGCTTGGGGGCGGACTTTGGCACTGAAGCTTTCTTT,CASSLGADFGTEAFF
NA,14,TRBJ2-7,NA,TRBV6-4,TGTGCCAGCAGTCGGACGGACCGCTCCTACGAGCAGTACTTC,CASSRTDRSYEQYF
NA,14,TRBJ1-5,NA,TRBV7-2,TGTGCCAGCAGCTTAGGGGTTAGCAATCAGCCCCAGCATTTT,CASSLGVSNQPQHF
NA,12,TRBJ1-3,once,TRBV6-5,TGTGCCAGCAGAGGGTCTGGAAACACCATATATTTT,CASRGSGNTIYF
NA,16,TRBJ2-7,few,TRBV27,TGTGCCAGCAAGGTTCCGGGGTCGGGGAGCTCCTACGAGCAGTACTTC,CASKVPGSGSSYEQYF
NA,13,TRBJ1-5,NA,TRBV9,TGTGCCAGCAGCGTAGGGACAGCCCAGCCCCAGCATTTT,CASSVGTAQPQHF
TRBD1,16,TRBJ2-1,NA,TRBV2,TGTGCCAGCAGTGAAGACCGAGACAGGGAGTCTAATGAGCAGTTCTTC,CASSEDRDRESNEQFF
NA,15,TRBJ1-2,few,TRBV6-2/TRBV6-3,TGTGCCAGCAGTCCCCGGCAGAGAGCTAACTATGGCTACACCTTC,CASSPRQRANYGYTF
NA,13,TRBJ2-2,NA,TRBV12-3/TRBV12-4,TGTGCCAGCAGTCTAAGGGGGTCCGGGGAGCTGTTTTTT,CASSLRGSGELFF
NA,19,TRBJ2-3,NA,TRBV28,TGTGCCAGCAGTTTCTTAATCGGATTAGCGGAACCTAGCACAGATACGCAGTATTTT,CASSFLIGLAEPSTDTQYF
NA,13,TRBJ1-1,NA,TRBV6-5,TGTGCCAGCAGATTAAAGGGAGGAGCTGAAGCTTTCTTT,CASRLKGGAEAFF
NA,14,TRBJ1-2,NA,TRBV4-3,TGCGCCAGCAGCCAAGGAAAGGGTGTCTATGGCTACACCTTC,CASSQGKGVYGYTF
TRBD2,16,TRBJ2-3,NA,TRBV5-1,TGCGCCAGCAGAACTAGCGGGAGGGCCATCACAGATACGCAGTATTTT,CASRTSGRAITDTQYF
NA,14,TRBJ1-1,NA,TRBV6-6,TGTGCCAGCACTGCGACAGGAGTGAACACTGAAGCTTTCTTT,CASTATGVNTEAFF
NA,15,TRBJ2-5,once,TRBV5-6,TGTGCCAGCAGCCCCGCTGTAGGGTTGTTGGAGACCCAGTACTTC,CASSPAVGLLETQYF
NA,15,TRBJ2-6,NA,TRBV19,TGTGCCAGTAGTATAGCTGGGGCTGGGGCCAACGTCCTGACTTTC,CASSIAGAGANVLTF
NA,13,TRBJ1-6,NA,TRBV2,TGTGCCAGCAATCCCTATACGGGACAAAGTCTCCACTTT,CASNPYTGQSLHF
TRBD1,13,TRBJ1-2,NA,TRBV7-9,TGTGCCAGCAGCTGGGACAGTAACTATGGCTACACCTTC,CASSWDSNYGYTF